What follows are 19 T cell receptor beta chains derived from one specimen sequenced in a study of cytomegalovirus exposure and HLA in healthy donors (dated by TCRdb to the late 2010s). The library relied on the immunoSEQ multiplex PCR assay. A mixture of 60 forward primers for TCR Vbeta segments and 13 reverse primers for TCR Jbeta segments was used in the multiplex PCR. TCRdb carries this immuneACCESS record with in-frame sequences only. Its versions omit some clonotypes, under half of them owing to an unresolved V gene in the studies checked, with the rest unexplained. This sample holds 160,000 or so clones; roughly 88% were observed only once. 5% to 7% of the sample comes from the top ten. The sample comprised PBMCs. All receptors come from a man between 50 and 59 years old in good health and CMV-seropositive.

The chain combines TRBV7-8 with TRBJ2-7; perhaps TRBD2 as D (5 bases). Trimming stripped 4 bases from V and 4 bases from J, with 11 bases between. Germline V CDR1 and CDR2: SGHVS, FQNEAQ. This CDR3 has 13 residues. The CDR3 region has the DNA TGTGCCAGCAGCTCCCCTGGGAGATACGAGCAGTACGTC. Translation: CASSSPGRYEQYV.

In its sample, this clone was seen once. The rearrangement links TRBV2 to TRBJ2-1; 7 bases are shared with TRBD2. Germline V gene lookup returns CDR1 SNHLY and CDR2 FYNNEI. Losses at the gene ends were 7 bases for V and 5 bases for J; bases not matched to a gene: 5. The CDR3 is made up of 13 amino acids. The CDR3 is CASMGTIDNEQFF. DNA for the CDR3: TGTGCCAGCATGGGGACTATCGACAATGAGCAGTTCTTC.

This rearrangement joins TRBV10-2 to TRBJ1-3; 8 bases map to TRBD1. The CDR3 contains 15 residues. CDR1 and CDR2 from the germline V gene are WSHSY and SAAADI. The J segment lost 0 bases and the V segment lost 6 bases, leaving 4 bases of the junction unmatched. The CDR3 loop reads CASRTGDSSGNTIYF. In DNA, the CDR3 is TGCGCCAGCAGGACAGGGGATAGCTCTGGAAACACCATATATTTT.

The gene calls are TRBV6-4 and TRBJ2-3, with TRBD1 as a possible D gene (6 bases). Germline V gene data show CDR1 as MRHNA and CDR2 as SNTAGT. The CDR3 runs 13 residues. Trimming took 8 bases from V and 2 from J, leaving 11 bases between them. The CDR3 DNA is TGTGCCAGCGCGCAGGGGATCACAGATACGCAGTATTTT. Encoded protein: CASAQGITDTQYF.

CDR3 residues: CATLSRVGANKYEQFF. The CDR3 DNA is TGTGCCACGCTTAGTAGGGTTGGGGCCAATAAATATGAGCAGTTCTTC. The V gene is TRBV27, the J gene TRBJ2-1; TRBD1 might be the D (5 bases). CDR3 length: 16 residues. From germline, CDR1 is MNHEY and CDR2 SMNVEV (reference sequence). The V end was cut by 10 bases, the J end by 8 bases, with 27 bases between.

The count of this clone is one. The chain is built from TRBV6-6 and TRBJ2-7; 9 nucleotides match TRBD2. V trimming: 0 bases; J trimming: 3 bases; junction bases outside the gene matches: 3. This CDR3 has 15 amino acids. Germline V lookup: CDR1 MNHNY, CDR2 SVGAGI (reference sequence). The CDR3 is CASSYSAGGFYEQYV. CDR3 DNA sequence: TGTGCCAGCAGTTACTCGGCGGGAGGGTTCTACGAGCAGTACGTC.

In this sample, this clone turned up a few times. The V gene is TRBV4-1, the J gene TRBJ2-5; 7 bases line up with TRBD2. Germline CDR1 MGHRA, CDR2 YSYEKL. The ends lost 3 bases at V and 2 bases at J; junction bases unmatched: 0. The CDR3 is made up of 13 amino acids. In nucleotides, the CDR3 is TGCGCCAGCAGCCAGGGAGGGCAAGAGACCCAGTACTTC. Translated: CASSQGGQETQYF.

J is TRBJ2-7 and V is TRBV6-1; D remains ambiguous. This CDR3 has 12 residues. V was cut by 4 bases and J by 3 bases, with 7 bases left in between. Germline V gene lookup returns CDR1 MNHNS and CDR2 SASEGT. CDR3 in amino acids: CASSVSRYEQYF. In DNA, the CDR3 is TGTGCCAGCAGTGTCAGTCGCTACGAGCAGTACTTC.

A single count supports this clone. This chain links TRBV7-9 with TRBJ2-3; D is undetermined. This CDR3 region has 16 residues. Germline V lookup: CDR1 SEHNR, CDR2 FQNEAQ (reference sequence). The V gene lost 1 base and the J gene lost 0 bases, with 11 bases spanning the gap. Written as DNA, the CDR3 is TGTGCCAGCAGCTTAGGTAGCACGAAAAGCACAGATACGCAGTATTTT. Residues: CASSLGSTKSTDTQYF.

This clone was found once. The chain carries TRBV6-5 and TRBJ1-6; the match to TRBD1 covers 7 bases. CDR1 is MNHEY, CDR2 SVGAGI, per germline. V lost 6 bases and J lost 7; bases outside the gene matches: 6. This CDR3 is 14 amino acids long. This chain's CDR3 is CASREQGWNSPLHF. CDR3 bases: TGTGCCAGCAGGGAACAGGGGTGGAATTCACCCCTCCACTTT.

CDR3: CASSLEGGQANYGYTF. Here the CDR3 DNA reads TGTGCCAGCAGCTTAGAGGGAGGGCAAGCTAACTATGGCTACACCTTC. The V and J genes are TRBV11-2 and TRBJ1-2; D ambiguous. CDR1 and CDR2 (germline): SGHAT, FQNNGV. Trimming removed 0 bases from V and 0 bases from J, with 11 bases in between. The CDR3 is made up of 16 amino acids.

The rearrangement uses TRBV7-3 and TRBJ2-1; TRBD2 matches 10 bases. There are 13 residues in the CDR3. Germline trimming cut 5 bases from V and 9 bases from J; bases unmatched to any gene: 4. Germline CDR1 is SGHTA and CDR2 is FQGTGA. CDR3 residues: CASSLAGDGEQFF. In nucleotides, the CDR3 is TGTGCCAGCAGCCTAGCGGGAGATGGTGAGCAGTTCTTC.

The chain links TRBV7-2 to TRBJ2-3; perhaps TRBD2 as D (5 bases). The germline V gene encodes CDR1 SGHTA and CDR2 FQGNSA. Between the trimmed V and J ends, which lost 8 bases and 0 bases, there was a span of 15 bases. The CDR3 is 15 amino acids. The CDR3 coding sequence is TGTGCCAGCTCTAAGGACTGGTCTAGCACAGATACGCAGTATTTT. Amino acid sequence: CASSKDWSSTDTQYF.

The chain employs TRBV2 and TRBJ2-1; 11 nucleotides match TRBD2. CDR1 is SNHLY, CDR2 FYNNEI, per germline. With 6 bases clipped from V and 3 bases from J, the junction kept 1 base outside the gene matches. The length of the CDR3 is 14 residues. The CDR3 DNA reads TGTGCCAGCAGCACTAGCGGGGGCTACAATGAGCAGTTCTTC. As protein: CASSTSGGYNEQFF. Combining the CDR3 with reference TRBV2 and TRBJ2-1 gives the whole variable domain EPEVTQTPSHQVTQMGQEVILRCVPISNHLYFYWYRQILGQKVEFLVSFYNNEISEKSEIFDDQFSVERPDGSNFTLKIRSTKLEDSAMYFCASSTSGGYNEQFFGPGTRLTVL.

The CDR3 sequence: CASSPLNSLGYYEQYF. The CDR3 DNA is TGTGCCAGCAGTCCGCTAAACAGCCTCGGCTACTACGAGCAGTACTTC. The chain carries TRBV27 and TRBJ2-7; D gene uncertain. CDR1 MNHEY and CDR2 SMNVEV come from the germline V gene (reference sequence). The V end lost 5 bases, the J end lost 3 bases, and 20 bases lay between the germline ends. The CDR3 extends over 16 amino acids.

The rearrangement joins TRBV19 to TRBJ2-7; D is ambiguous. This CDR3 is built from 15 residues. Germline V gives CDR1 LNHDA, CDR2 SQIVND (reference sequence). Trimming removed 0 bases at V and 0 bases at J, with 9 bases between. This CDR3 reads CASSIDLASSYEQYF. The CDR3 bases are TGTGCCAGTAGTATAGATCTGGCCTCCTCCTACGAGCAGTACTTC. Full variable domain (remainder filled in from reference TRBV19 and TRBJ2-7): DGGITQSPKYLFRKEGQNVTLSCEQNLNHDAMYWYRQDPGQGLRLIYYSQIVNDFQKGDIAEGYSVSREKKESFPLTVTSAQKNPTAFYLCASSIDLASSYEQYFGPGTRLTVT.

The rearrangement links TRBV5-6 to TRBJ1-3; perhaps TRBD1 as D (5 bases). Germline V CDR1 and CDR2: SGHDT, YYEEEE. The CDR3 contains 15 residues. V was cut by 2 bases and J by 1 base, with 10 bases left in between. CDR3 amino acids: CASSFAGTSGNTIYF. The CDR3 DNA reads TGTGCCAGCAGCTTCGCCGGGACTTCTGGAAACACCATATATTTT.

This sequence joins TRBV29-1 and TRBJ1-2; 7 nucleotides agree with TRBD1. Germline V gene data show CDR1 as SQVTM and CDR2 as ANQGSEA. CDR3 size: 14 residues. V lost 7 bases to trimming and J lost 3 bases; unmatched junction nucleotides: 11. The CDR3 DNA is TGCAGCGCCACGGGACAGCTAAGGGACTATGGCTACACCTTC. Translated: CSATGQLRDYGYTF.

This clone was picked up one time. The chain employs TRBV28 and TRBJ2-7; 10 nucleotides align to TRBD1. The CDR3 covers 14 residues. CDR1 is MDHEN and CDR2 is SYDVKM in the germline V gene. V dropped 6 bases and J dropped 3; count of bases not matched to a gene: 5. The CDR3 DNA is TGTGCCAGCAGCCCGGGACAGGGGTTCTACGAGCAGTACTTC. Translated, it gives CASSPGQGFYEQYF.